Detailed here is one TCR beta chain. The target antigen is unknown. The data stem from a study of monozygotic twins with inflammatory bowel disease. Study results and caveats: IBD patients displayed reduced TCRbeta diversity (inverse Simpson) when set against healthy co-twins.

The CDR3 totals 16 residues. Germline V lookup: CDR1 DFQATT, CDR2 SNEGSKA (reference sequence). Template switching appended UMIs that held a 6-nucleotide sample barcode. TCRdb reprocessed the 5' RACE reads and keeps a single row for each CDR3 protein, giving no DNA. This listing includes under 200,000 distinct CDR3 sequences. Source material: blood. The TCR originated in a human donor with ulcerative colitis or Crohn's disease, or a healthy co-twin of an affected twin (not recorded which). The V and J genes are TRBV20-1 and TRBJ2-2; TCRdb designates TRBD2, a call that cannot be tested without DNA. CDR3: CSARESGRANTGELFF.